This TCR beta chain was observed in a study of low-dose radiotherapy and immunotherapy resistance in tumors. The CDR3 has 14 amino acids. CDR1 is SGHNT and CDR2 is YYREEE in the germline V gene (reference sequence). The junction had 7 bases not matched to a gene; V was cut back by 4 bases and J by 5 bases. Alpha- and beta-chain coverage of first-strand cDNA came from TRAV- and TRBV-specific primers. The TCRs were subjected to amplification over around 18 PCR cycles employing a constant-region primer in conjunction with a V-primer adapter. TCRdb ran MiXCR on the reads and lists one entry per CDR3 protein. In the table there are around 80,000 distinct CDR3 sequences, 17% of which are singletons. This sample's time point: after trial treatment. Treatment defined: LDRT plus nivolumab, ipilimumab, low-dose cyclophosphamide and aspirin (RACIN trial). Advanced solid tumors lacking tumor-infiltrating lymphocytes characterized eligible patients.

This chain connects TRBV5-4 to TRBJ2-7; 9 positions agree with TRBD2. This specimen was PBMCs, taken after low-dose radiotherapy plus immunotherapy. This TCR was recovered from a male donor with prostate cancer. Here the CDR3 DNA reads TGTGCCAGCAGCCGTATAGCGGGAGTAAACGAGCAGTACTTC. Translation gives CASSRIAGVNEQYF.